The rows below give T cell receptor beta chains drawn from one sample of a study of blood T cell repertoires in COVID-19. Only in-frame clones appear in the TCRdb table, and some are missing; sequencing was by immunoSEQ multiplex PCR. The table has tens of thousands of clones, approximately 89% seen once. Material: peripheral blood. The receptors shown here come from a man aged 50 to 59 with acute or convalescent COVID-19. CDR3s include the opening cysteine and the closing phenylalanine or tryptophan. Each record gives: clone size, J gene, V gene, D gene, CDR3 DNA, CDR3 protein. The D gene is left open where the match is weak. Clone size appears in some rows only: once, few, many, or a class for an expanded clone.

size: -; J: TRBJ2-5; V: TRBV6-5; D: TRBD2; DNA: TGTGCCAGCAGGACGCTAGCGGTCCAAGAGACCCAGTACTTC; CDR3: CASRTLAVQETQYF
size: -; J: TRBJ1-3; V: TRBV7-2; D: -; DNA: TGTGCCAGCAGCTTAGTATCTGGGGCCGGAAACACCATATATTTT; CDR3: CASSLVSGAGNTIYF
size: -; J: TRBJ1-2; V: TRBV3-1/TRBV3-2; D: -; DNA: TGTGCCAGCAGCCAAGTCGGGGGAGGGTATGGCTACACCTTC; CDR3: CASSQVGGGYGYTF
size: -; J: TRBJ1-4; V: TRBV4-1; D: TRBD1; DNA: TGCGCCAGCAGCCAGCCGGACAGGGCCAAAAAACTGTTTTTT; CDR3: CASSQPDRAKKLFF
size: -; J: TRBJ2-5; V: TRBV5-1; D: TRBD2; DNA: TGCGCCAGCAGCCCGGGGCGGGCTAGCGGGAGTTGGCAAGAGACCCAGTACTTC; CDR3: CASSPGRASGSWQETQYF
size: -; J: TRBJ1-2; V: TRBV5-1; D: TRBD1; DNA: TGCGCCAGCAGCTTGGGGGACAGGGACAATGGCTACACCTTC; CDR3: CASSLGDRDNGYTF
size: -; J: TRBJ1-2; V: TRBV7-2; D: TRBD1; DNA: TGTGCCAGCAGCGTTACCGGGACAGGGGGCTATGGCTACACCTTC; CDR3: CASSVTGTGGYGYTF
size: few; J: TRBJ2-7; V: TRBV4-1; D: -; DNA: TGCGCCAGCAGCCAAGGGCTCGATGTCTACGAGCAGTACTTC; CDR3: CASSQGLDVYEQYF
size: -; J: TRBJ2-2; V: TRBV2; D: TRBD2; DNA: TGTGCCAGCAGTGACCCGGCTAGCGGGGGGGCTCGCACCGGGGAGCTGTTTTTT; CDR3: CASSDPASGGARTGELFF
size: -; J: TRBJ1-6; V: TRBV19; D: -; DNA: TGTGCCAGTAGTATTGAGCTGCGATCACCCCTCCACTTT; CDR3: CASSIELRSPLHF
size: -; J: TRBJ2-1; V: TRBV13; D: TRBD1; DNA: TGTGCCAGCAGCTTCTCCGGGACAGAGGACAATGAGCAGTTCTTC; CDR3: CASSFSGTEDNEQFF
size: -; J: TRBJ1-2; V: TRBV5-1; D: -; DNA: TGCGCCAGCAGCTTGACAGGGATTGACTATGGCTACACCTTC; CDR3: CASSLTGIDYGYTF
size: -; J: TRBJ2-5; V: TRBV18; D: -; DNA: TGTGCCAGCTCTCCTGGGACTGATCTACAAGAGACCCAGTACTTC; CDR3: CASSPGTDLQETQYF
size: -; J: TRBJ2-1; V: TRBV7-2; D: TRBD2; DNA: TGTGCCAGCAGTTTCGGGGGGGTCTACAATGAGCAGTTCTTC; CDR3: CASSFGGVYNEQFF
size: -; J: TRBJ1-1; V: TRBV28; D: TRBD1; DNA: TGTGCCAGCAGTCACCCATCCGGGACAGGGGGCAGGGCTGAAGCTTTCTTT; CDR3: CASSHPSGTGGRAEAFF
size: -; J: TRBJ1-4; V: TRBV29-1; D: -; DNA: TGCAGCGTACCGGACGGGGGTGAAAAACTGTTTTTT; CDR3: CSVPDGGEKLFF
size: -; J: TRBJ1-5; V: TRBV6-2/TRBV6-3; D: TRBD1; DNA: TGTGCCAGCAGCCGGACAGGGGGCAATCAGCCCCAGCATTTT; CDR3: CASSRTGGNQPQHF
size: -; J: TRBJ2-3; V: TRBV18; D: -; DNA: TGTGCCAGCTCAGCGGGCTCCTGGGCAGATACGCAGTATTTT; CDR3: CASSAGSWADTQYF
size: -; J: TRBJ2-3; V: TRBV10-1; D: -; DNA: TGCGCCAGCAGTGATACAAGCGGCTATACGCAGTATTTT; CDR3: CASSDTSGYTQYF
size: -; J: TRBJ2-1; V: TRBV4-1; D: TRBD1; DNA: TGCGCCAGCAGCCAAGACTTTGGAGGGACAGGGCTTAATGAGCAGTTCTTC; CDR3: CASSQDFGGTGLNEQFF
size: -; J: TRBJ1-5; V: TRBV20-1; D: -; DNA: TGCAGTGCTAGTAAACAAACCAATCAGCCCCAGCATTTT; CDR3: CSASKQTNQPQHF
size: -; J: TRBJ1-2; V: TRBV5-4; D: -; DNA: TGTGCCAGCAGCTTGGCCGCAGGATCTAACTATGGCTACACCTTC; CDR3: CASSLAAGSNYGYTF
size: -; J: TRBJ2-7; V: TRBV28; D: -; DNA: TGTGCCAGCAGTTTTATGTACGAGCAGTACTTC; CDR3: CASSFMYEQYF
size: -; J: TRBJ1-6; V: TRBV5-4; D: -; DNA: TGTGCCAGCAGCTTGGACTCAGGTGGTTCACCCCTCCACTTT; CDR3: CASSLDSGGSPLHF
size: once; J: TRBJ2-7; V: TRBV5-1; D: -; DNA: TGCGCCAGCAGCCCGGACTTCTACGCGGAGCAGTACTTC; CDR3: CASSPDFYAEQYF
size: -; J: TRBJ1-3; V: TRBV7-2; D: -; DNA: TGTGCCAGCAGCTTAGTAGCCAGCAACTCTGGAAACACCATATATTTT; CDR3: CASSLVASNSGNTIYF
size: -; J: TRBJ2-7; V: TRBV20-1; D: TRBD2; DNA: TGCAGTGCTAGTCAACTAGCGGGAGGTTTTTACGAGCAGTACTTC; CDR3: CSASQLAGGFYEQYF
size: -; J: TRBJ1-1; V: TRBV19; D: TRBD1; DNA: TGTGCCAGTAGTACTGGACAGGAGAACACTGAAGCTTTCTTT; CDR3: CASSTGQENTEAFF
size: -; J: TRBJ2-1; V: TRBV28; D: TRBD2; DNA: TGTGCCAGCAGTTACGTGCGGACTAGCGGTAATGAGCAGTTCTTC; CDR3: CASSYVRTSGNEQFF
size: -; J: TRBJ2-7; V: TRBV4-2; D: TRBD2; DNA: TGTGCCAGCAGCCAAGATCGGGCCCGGAGCGGGGGGGTCTACGAGCAGTACTTC; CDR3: CASSQDRARSGGVYEQYF
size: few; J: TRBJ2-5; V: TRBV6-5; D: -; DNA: TGTGCCAGCAGACGGAGTCTCTCGGAGACCCAGTACTTC; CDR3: CASRRSLSETQYF
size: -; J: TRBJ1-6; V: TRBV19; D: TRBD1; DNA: TGTGCCAGTAAAAACGCAGGGGGGCGCAAGGATTCACCCCTCCACTTT; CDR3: CASKNAGGRKDSPLHF
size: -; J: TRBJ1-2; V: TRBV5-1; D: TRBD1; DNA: TGCGCCAGCAGCTTGTCCCCACCGGGACAGGATTCTGCGGCCTATGGCTACACCTTC; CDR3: CASSLSPPGQDSAAYGYTF
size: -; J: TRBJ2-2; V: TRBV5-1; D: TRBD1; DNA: TGCGCCAGCAGCGTGGGGGACAGCACCGGGGAGCTGTTTTTT; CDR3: CASSVGDSTGELFF
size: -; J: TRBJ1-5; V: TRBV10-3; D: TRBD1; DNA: TGTGCCATCAGTGAGACAGGGGGCAATCAGCCCCAGCATTTT; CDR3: CAISETGGNQPQHF
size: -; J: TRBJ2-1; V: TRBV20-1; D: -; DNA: TGCAGTGCTAGTAACGGGATCTACAATGAGCAGTTCTTC; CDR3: CSASNGIYNEQFF
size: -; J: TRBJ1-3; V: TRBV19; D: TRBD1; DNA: TGTGCCAGTGGACAGGGTCCCTCTGGAAACACCATATATTTT; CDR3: CASGQGPSGNTIYF
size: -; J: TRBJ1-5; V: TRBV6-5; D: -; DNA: TGTGCCAGCAGCGTTACAGGGCGCAATGATCAGCCCCAGCATTTT; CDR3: CASSVTGRNDQPQHF
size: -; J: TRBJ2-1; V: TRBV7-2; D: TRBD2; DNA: TGTGCCAGCAGCCCTAGAGGGACTAGCGACGATGAGCAGTTCTTC; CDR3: CASSPRGTSDDEQFF
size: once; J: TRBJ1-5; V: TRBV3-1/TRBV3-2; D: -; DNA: TGTGCCAGCAGCCAAGTTACACAGTGCTTTCCGCCCCAGCATTTT; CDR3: CASSQVTQCFPPQHF
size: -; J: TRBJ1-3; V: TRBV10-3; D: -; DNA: TGTGCCATCAGTCACGGAGCGATCTCTGGAAACACCATATATTTT; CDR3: CAISHGAISGNTIYF
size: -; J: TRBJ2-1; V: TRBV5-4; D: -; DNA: TGTGCCAGCAGCTTGTTCGTGGCAAATGAGCAGTTCTTC; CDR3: CASSLFVANEQFF
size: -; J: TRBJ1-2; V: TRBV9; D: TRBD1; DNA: TGTGCCAGCAGGGACAGGGGTTTGAGAGGCTACACCTTC; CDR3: CASRDRGLRGYTF
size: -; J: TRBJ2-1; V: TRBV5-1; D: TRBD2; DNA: TGCGCCAGCAGCGGTAGCGGGTCCACCTACAATGAGCAGTTCTTC; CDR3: CASSGSGSTYNEQFF
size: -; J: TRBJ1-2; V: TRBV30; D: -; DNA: TGTGCCTGGAGTCAAATGGGGGGTCGAGTAGGCTACACCTTC; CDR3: CAWSQMGGRVGYTF
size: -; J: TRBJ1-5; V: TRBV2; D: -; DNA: TGTGCCAGCAGCCGGGAGGGGGGGCGGAATCAGCCCCAGCATTTT; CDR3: CASSREGGRNQPQHF
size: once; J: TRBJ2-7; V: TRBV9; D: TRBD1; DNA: TGTGCCAGCAGCGTAGGCGCACAGGGGGCTGTCTCCTACGAGCAGTACTTC; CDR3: CASSVGAQGAVSYEQYF
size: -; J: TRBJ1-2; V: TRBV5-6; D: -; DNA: TGTGCCAGCAGTCCCCTTGGGGGACTAAATAACTATGGCTACACCTTC; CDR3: CASSPLGGLNNYGYTF
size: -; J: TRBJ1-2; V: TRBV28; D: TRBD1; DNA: TGTGCCAGCAGTTTTCGGGACAGGCCGGGGTTTGGGAACTATGGCTACACCTTC; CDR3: CASSFRDRPGFGNYGYTF
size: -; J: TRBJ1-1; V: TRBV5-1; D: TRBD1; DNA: TGCGCCAGCACTGAGGGACAGGGTGGTAAAGCTTTCTTT; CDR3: CASTEGQGGKAFF
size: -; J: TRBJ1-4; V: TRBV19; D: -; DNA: TGTGCCACCCACAGGGACGCGGGAGTGAATGAAAAACTGTTTTTT; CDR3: CATHRDAGVNEKLFF
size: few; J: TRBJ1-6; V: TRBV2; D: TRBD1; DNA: TGTGCCAGCAGTTGGACAGGGGCTGGATCACCCCTCCACTTT; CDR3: CASSWTGAGSPLHF
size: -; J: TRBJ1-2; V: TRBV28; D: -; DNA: TGTGCCAGCACCTTGAGGGGGAACTATGGCTACACCTTC; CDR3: CASTLRGNYGYTF
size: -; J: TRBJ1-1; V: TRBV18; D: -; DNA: TGTGCCAGCTCACCCCTAACGGGGGACTCGATCATGAACACTGAAGCTTTCTTT; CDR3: CASSPLTGDSIMNTEAFF
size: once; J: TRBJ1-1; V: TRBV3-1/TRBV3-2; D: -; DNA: TGTGCCAGCAGCCAAGAGGGGGGGAACACTGAAGCTTTCTTT; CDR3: CASSQEGGNTEAFF
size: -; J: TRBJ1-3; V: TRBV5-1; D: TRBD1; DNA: TGCGCCAGCAGCTTGGAGGGACAGGGGGCGTCTGGAAACACCATATATTTT; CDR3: CASSLEGQGASGNTIYF
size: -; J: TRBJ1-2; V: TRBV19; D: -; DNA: TGTGCCAGTAGGTTTCGAGGGGATCCGGCGGGGGACTATGGCTACACCTTC; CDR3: CASRFRGDPAGDYGYTF
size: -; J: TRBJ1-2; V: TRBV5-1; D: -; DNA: TGCGCCAGCAGCTTGGGCATGGGAGGAGACTATGGCTACACCTTC; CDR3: CASSLGMGGDYGYTF
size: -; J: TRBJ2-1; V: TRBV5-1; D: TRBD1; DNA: TGCGCCAGCAGCTTTCCGGGACAGGGGGCTTGGAATGAGCAGTTCTTC; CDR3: CASSFPGQGAWNEQFF
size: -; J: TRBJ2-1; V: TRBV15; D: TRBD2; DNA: TGTGCCACCAGCAGAGCCAGCGGACTAGCGGGATTACTCTACAATGAGCAGTTCTTC; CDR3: CATSRASGLAGLLYNEQFF